What follows is one TCR beta chain and its context. Positive CCR7 selection of CD45RO-negative cells yielded the naive CD8 cells, and terminally differentiated effector memory CD45RA+ cells were excluded. TCRdb keeps only in-frame clones here, not all; method: immunoSEQ multiplex PCR. This table holds hundreds of thousands of clones, about 96% found once. The sample belongs to a study of shared clonotypes between healthy human individuals. Study context: Ranging from 18 to 49 in age, donors were two women and a few men. Per-donor plates numbered three CD4 naive, three CD4 memory, two CD8 naive and one CD8 memory.

The CDR3 is 15 residues long. V lost 7 bases and J lost 2, with 18 bases in between. CDR1 is GTSNPN, CDR2 SVGIG, per germline (reference sequence). V is TRBV30 and J is TRBJ1-5; D is perhaps TRBD1 (5 bases). Material for sequencing was naive CD8+ T cells sorted from blood. The TCR comes from a woman in her twenties or thirties in good health. CDR3 loop: CAFSPKGVGNQPQHF. The CDR3 bases are TGTGCCTTCTCCCCAAAAGGGGTAGGCAATCAGCCCCAGCATTTT.